Below, 19 T cell receptor beta chains from the same sample are listed, as sequenced in a study of T cells in tumors after PD-1 blockade. The table came from immunoSEQ multiplex PCR; TCRdb's copy has only in-frame clones and leaves some out. The sample includes fewer than 35,000 clones, around 80% of them seen just once. The sample here was PBMCs, taken before anti-PD-1 treatment. These receptors came from a human donor with basal cell carcinoma.

The chain employs TRBV19 and TRBJ2-1; 11 nucleotides line up with TRBD2. With 0 bases clipped from V and 7 bases from J, the junction kept 5 bases outside the gene matches. CDR3 length: 16 residues. Germline CDR1 LNHDA, CDR2 SQIVND (reference sequence). The CDR3 loop reads CASSIESSGRTNEQFF. CDR3 nucleotides: TGTGCCAGTAGTATAGAATCTAGCGGGAGGACTAATGAGCAGTTCTTC.

The chain combines TRBV6-2 or TRBV6-3 with TRBJ2-3; the match to TRBD2 covers 14 bases. V lost 5 bases to trimming and J lost 1 base; unmatched junction nucleotides: 8. Germline V gives CDR1 MNHEY, CDR2 SVGEGT. There are 18 residues in the CDR3. The CDR3 DNA is TGTGCCAGCAGTCGGAGACTAGCGGGGGGGCGTGGCACAGATACGCAGTATTTT. Its translation is CASSRRLAGGRGTDTQYF.

This clone is a singleton in its sample. This rearrangement joins TRBV6-2 or TRBV6-3 to TRBJ1-5; the D gene is possibly TRBD1 (6 bases). Germline CDR1 is MNHEY and CDR2 is SVGEGT. V lost 4 bases to trimming and J lost 1 base, with 11 bases between them. CDR3 length: 15 residues. This CDR3 is CASSSTGLSNQPQHF. CDR3 nucleotide sequence: TGTGCCAGCAGTTCGACAGGTCTCAGCAATCAGCCCCAGCATTTT.

This clone was detected only once. The V gene is TRBV5-1, the J gene TRBJ2-7, with 11 nucleotides matching TRBD2. CDR3 length: 15 residues. The V gene end was trimmed by 5 bases and the J gene end by 1 base; junction bases not matched to a gene: 5. CDR1 is SGHRS, CDR2 YFSETQ, per germline. CDR3 in DNA: TGCGCCAGCAGGGCCGGGACTAGCGGATCCTACGAGCAGTACTTC. This gives the protein CASRAGTSGSYEQYF.

This clone turned up a few times. V usage is TRBV5-6 and J usage is TRBJ1-2; possible D gene TRBD1, 6 bases. The ends were cut back, 5 bases at V and 8 bases at J, with 19 bases in the middle. CDR1 is SGHDT and CDR2 is YYEEEE in the germline V gene. The CDR3 loop spans 14 amino acids. DNA of the CDR3: TGTGCCAGCAGGGCCGCGGACAGACCCTACGGCTACACCTTC. Translated, it gives CASRAADRPYGYTF.

This clone has a single count. CDR3 DNA: TGTGCCAGTAGTAAGGGGACAGGGGACGGGGAGACCCAGTACTTC. As protein: CASSKGTGDGETQYF. The chain is built from TRBV19 and TRBJ2-5; 10 positions match TRBD1. V shed 4 bases, J shed 5 bases, and the junction held 7 bases outside the gene matches. Germline V lookup: CDR1 LNHDA, CDR2 SQIVND (reference sequence). The length of the CDR3 is 15 residues.

The chain combines TRBV19 with TRBJ1-5, with D maybe TRBD1 (6 bases). CDR1 and CDR2 (germline): LNHDA, SQIVND (reference sequence). The germline V and J ends were trimmed by 6 bases and 0 bases, with 18 bases remaining between them. The CDR3 length is 17 residues. The CDR3 nucleotides read TGTGCCAGTAGGGATGACTACAGGGCTTATAGCAATCAGCCCCAGCATTTT. Protein: CASRDDYRAYSNQPQHF.

V usage is TRBV14 and J usage is TRBJ1-1; TRBD1 matches at 8 bases. The CDR3 loop spans 14 amino acids. V shed 4 bases and J 5 bases; nucleotides not matched to a gene: 6. Germline V gene data show CDR1 as SGHDN and CDR2 as FVKESK. CDR3 DNA: TGTGCCAGCAGCCGACAGGGGAGGAAAACTGAAGCTTTCTTT. Translation: CASSRQGRKTEAFF.

This CDR3 reads CASKSAGPPYEQYF. In DNA, the CDR3 is TGTGCCAGTAAATCAGCGGGCCCTCCCTACGAGCAGTACTTC. J is TRBJ2-7 and V is TRBV19; weak D call: TRBD2 (6 bases). Germline V CDR1 and CDR2: LNHDA, SQIVND (reference sequence). V lost 7 bases to trimming and J lost 2 bases, with 15 bases between them. The CDR3 is 14 amino acids.

The chain joins TRBV6-5 to TRBJ2-7; tentative D call: TRBD1 (6 bases). Per the germline V gene, CDR1 is MNHEY and CDR2 is SVGAGI. CDR3 size: 12 residues. CDR3 coding DNA: TGTGCGACCCGACAGGACTCCTACGAGCAGTACTTC. Encoded protein: CATRQDSYEQYF.

V usage is TRBV5-5 and J usage is TRBJ2-2; TRBD2 agrees at 7 bases. V lost 1 base and J lost 3; bases outside the gene matches: 12. Per the germline V gene, CDR1 is SGHKS and CDR2 is YYEKEE (reference sequence). This CDR3 is built from 18 residues. CDR3 amino acids: CASSLNKGSGAHTGELFF. CDR3 bases: TGTGCCAGCAGCTTGAACAAGGGGAGCGGGGCCCACACCGGGGAGCTGTTTTTT.

The CDR3: CASTAGGHLSYEQYF. The CDR3 DNA follows: TGTGCCAGCACCGCAGGGGGACACCTCTCCTACGAGCAGTACTTC. V and J are TRBV6-5 and TRBJ2-7, with TRBD1 matching over 7 bases. The CDR3 extends over 15 amino acids. The germline gives CDR1 MNHEY, CDR2 SVGAGI. V trimming: 7 bases; J trimming: 0 bases; junction bases outside the gene matches: 9.

A single count supports this clone. The CDR3 sequence is CAWSVGDYGYTF. CDR3 coding DNA: TGTGCCTGGAGTGTGGGGGACTATGGCTACACCTTC. This chain links TRBV30 with TRBJ1-2; a possible D gene is TRBD1 (5 bases). This CDR3 region has 12 residues. Germline CDR1 is GTSNPN and CDR2 is SVGIG (reference sequence). V lost 0 bases to trimming and J lost 3 bases, with 5 bases between them.

The chain has TRBV14 and TRBJ2-5; TRBD2 matches 7 bases. Per germline, CDR1 SGHDN and CDR2 FVKESK. V trimming: 1 base; J trimming: 7 bases; junction bases outside the gene matches: 12. This CDR3 is built from 16 residues. CDR3 in amino acids: CASSQGGSGYQWTQYF. The CDR3 DNA sequence: TGTGCCAGCAGCCAAGGGGGTAGCGGGTACCAATGGACCCAGTACTTC.

CDR3 bases: TGTGCCACCGGGACATCAAAGAAGGGTGAAGCTTTCTTT. The encoded protein is CATGTSKKGEAFF. J is TRBJ1-1 and V is TRBV24-1, with D perhaps matching TRBD1 (6 bases). The V end was cut by 9 bases, the J end by 7 bases, with 17 bases between. Germline lookup yields CDR1 KGHDR and CDR2 SFDVKD. This CDR3 has 13 amino acids.

Only a few counts were recorded for this clone. V is TRBV9 and J is TRBJ2-1, with D possibly being TRBD2 (5 bases). V lost 3 bases to trimming and J lost 5 bases, with 12 bases between them. Germline V gives CDR1 SGDLS, CDR2 YYNGEE. This CDR3 is 14 amino acids long. CDR3 in amino acids: CASSAEGLDNEQFF. The CDR3, as DNA: TGTGCCAGCAGCGCCGAGGGCTTGGACAATGAGCAGTTCTTC.

The rearrangement links TRBV29-1 to TRBJ2-3; a weak D match, TRBD2 (6 bases). Germline V gene data show CDR1 as SQVTM and CDR2 as ANQGSEA. The CDR3 contains 13 residues. V lost 8 bases to trimming and J lost 0 bases, with 12 bases between them. The CDR3 sequence: CSLLRGSTDTQYF. The CDR3 DNA sequence: TGCAGCCTACTCCGGGGGAGCACAGATACGCAGTATTTT.

The chain is built from TRBV6-2 or TRBV6-3 and TRBJ1-1, with 7 bases aligning to TRBD1. CDR1 and CDR2 from the germline V gene are MNHEY and SVGEGT. CDR3 size: 16 residues. Trimming removed 1 base from V and 2 bases from J; junction bases left unmatched: 7. DNA of the CDR3: TGTGCCAGCAGTTACTTGCCCGGGACAGCTAACACTGAAGCTTTCTTT. Its translation is CASSYLPGTANTEAFF.

This chain connects TRBV18 to TRBJ1-2, with 7 positions matching TRBD1. Germline V gene data show CDR1 as KGHSH and CDR2 as LQKENI. This CDR3 is 14 amino acids long. V was clipped by 2 bases and J by 2 bases; unmatched bases: 2. The DNA for the CDR3 is TGTGCCAGCTCACCAGGACAGGTGAACTATGGCTACACCTTC. Its protein product is CASSPGQVNYGYTF. Variable domain in full (rest from reference TRBV18 and TRBJ1-2): NAGVMQNPRHLVRRRGQEARLRCSPMKGHSHVYWYRQLPEEGLKFMVYLQKENIIDESGMPKERFSAEFPKEGPSILRIQQVVRGDSAAYFCASSPGQVNYGYTFGSGTRLTVV.